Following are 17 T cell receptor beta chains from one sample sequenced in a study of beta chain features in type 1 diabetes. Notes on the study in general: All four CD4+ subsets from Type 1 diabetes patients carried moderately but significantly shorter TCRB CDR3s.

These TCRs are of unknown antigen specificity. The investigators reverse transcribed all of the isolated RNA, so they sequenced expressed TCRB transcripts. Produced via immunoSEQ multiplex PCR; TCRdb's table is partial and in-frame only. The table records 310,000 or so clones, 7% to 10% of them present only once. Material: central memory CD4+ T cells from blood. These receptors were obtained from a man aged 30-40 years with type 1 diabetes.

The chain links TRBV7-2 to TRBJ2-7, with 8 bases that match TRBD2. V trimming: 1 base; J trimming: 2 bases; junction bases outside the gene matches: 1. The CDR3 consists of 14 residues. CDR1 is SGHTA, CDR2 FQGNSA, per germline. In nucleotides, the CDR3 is TGTGCCAGCAGCTTAGTTAGCGGGGCCTACGAGCAGTACTTC. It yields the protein CASSLVSGAYEQYF.

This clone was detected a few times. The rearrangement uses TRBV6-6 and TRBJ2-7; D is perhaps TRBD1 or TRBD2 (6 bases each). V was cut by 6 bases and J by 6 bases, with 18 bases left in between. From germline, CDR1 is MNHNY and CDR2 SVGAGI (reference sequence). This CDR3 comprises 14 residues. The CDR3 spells CASSLLGGAGEQYF. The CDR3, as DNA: TGTGCCAGCAGCCTACTGGGGGGCGCGGGCGAGCAGTACTTC.

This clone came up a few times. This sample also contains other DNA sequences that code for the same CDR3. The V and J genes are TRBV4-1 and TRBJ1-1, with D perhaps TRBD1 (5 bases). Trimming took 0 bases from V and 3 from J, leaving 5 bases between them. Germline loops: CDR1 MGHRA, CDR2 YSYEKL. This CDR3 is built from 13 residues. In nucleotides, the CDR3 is TGCGCCAGCAGCCAAGACAGGGACACTGAAGCTTTCTTT. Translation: CASSQDRDTEAFF.

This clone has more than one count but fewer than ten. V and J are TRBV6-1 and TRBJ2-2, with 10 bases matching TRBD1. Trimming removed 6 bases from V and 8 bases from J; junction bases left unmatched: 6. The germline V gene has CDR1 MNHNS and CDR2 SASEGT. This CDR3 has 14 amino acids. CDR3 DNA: TGTGCCAGCAGCGTTGACAGGGGGCATGGGGAGCTGTTTTTT. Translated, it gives CASSVDRGHGELFF.

Written as DNA, the CDR3 is TGTGCCAGCAGCACGAGCGGACAGTCTGGAAACACCATATATTTT. It specifies CASSTSGQSGNTIYF. V usage is TRBV9 and J usage is TRBJ1-3, with D tentatively TRBD1 (6 bases). V lost 4 bases to trimming and J lost 1 base, with 12 bases between them. The germline V gene has CDR1 SGDLS and CDR2 YYNGEE. The length of the CDR3 is 15 residues.

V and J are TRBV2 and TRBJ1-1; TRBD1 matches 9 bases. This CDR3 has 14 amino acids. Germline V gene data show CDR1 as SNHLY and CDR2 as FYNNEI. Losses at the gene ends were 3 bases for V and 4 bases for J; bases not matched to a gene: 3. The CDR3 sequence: CASSEGQGFTEAFF. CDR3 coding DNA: TGTGCCAGCAGTGAGGGACAGGGTTTCACTGAAGCTTTCTTT.

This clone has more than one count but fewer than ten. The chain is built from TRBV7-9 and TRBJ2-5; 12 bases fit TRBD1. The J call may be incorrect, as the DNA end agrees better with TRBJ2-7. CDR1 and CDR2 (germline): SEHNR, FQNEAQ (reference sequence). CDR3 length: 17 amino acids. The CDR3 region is CASSSGDRGRRSYEQYF. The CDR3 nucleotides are TGTGCCAGCAGCTCCGGGGACAGGGGGCGTCGATCCTACGAGCAGTACTTC.

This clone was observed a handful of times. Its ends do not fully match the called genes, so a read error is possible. DNA of the CDR3: TGTGCCAGCAGCCCAGAAAGTTTT. Translation: CASSPESF. The chain has TRBV7-9 and TRBJ1-3; D uncertain. CDR3 length equals 8 residues. The germline CDR1 and CDR2 sequences are SEHNR and FQNEAQ (reference sequence).

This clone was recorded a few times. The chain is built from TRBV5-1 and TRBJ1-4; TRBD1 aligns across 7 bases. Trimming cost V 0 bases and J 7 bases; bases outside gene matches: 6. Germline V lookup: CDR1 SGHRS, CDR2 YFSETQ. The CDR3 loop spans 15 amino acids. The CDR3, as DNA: TGCGCCAGCAGCTTGGCCGGGACAGAGGGTGAAAAACTGTTTTTT. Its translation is CASSLAGTEGEKLFF.

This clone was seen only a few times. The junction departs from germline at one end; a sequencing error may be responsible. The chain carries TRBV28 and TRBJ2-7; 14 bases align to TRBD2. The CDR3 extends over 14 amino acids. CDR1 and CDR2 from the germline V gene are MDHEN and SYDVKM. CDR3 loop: CASSSPGLAGGLDF. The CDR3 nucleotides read TGTGCCAGCAGTTCACCAGGACTAGCGGGGGGTTTGGACTTC.

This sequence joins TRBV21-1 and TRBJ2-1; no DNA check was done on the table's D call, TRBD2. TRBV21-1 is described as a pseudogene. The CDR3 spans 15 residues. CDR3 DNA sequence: TGTGCCAGCAGCAATTGGGGAGATATGAACAATGAGCAGTTCTTC. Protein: CASSNWGDMNNEQFF.

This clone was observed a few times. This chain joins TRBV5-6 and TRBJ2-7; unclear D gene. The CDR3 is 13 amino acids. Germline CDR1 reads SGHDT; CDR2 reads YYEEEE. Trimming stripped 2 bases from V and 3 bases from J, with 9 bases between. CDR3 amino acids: CASSFGRNYEQYF. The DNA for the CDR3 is TGTGCCAGCAGCTTCGGCAGGAACTACGAGCAGTACTTC.

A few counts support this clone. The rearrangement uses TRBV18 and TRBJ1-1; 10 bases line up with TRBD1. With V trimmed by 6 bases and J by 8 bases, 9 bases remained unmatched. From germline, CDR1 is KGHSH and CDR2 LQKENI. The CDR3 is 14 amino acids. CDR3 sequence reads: CASSHDRGLAEAFF. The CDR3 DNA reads TGTGCCAGCTCCCACGACAGGGGGCTAGCCGAAGCTTTCTTT.

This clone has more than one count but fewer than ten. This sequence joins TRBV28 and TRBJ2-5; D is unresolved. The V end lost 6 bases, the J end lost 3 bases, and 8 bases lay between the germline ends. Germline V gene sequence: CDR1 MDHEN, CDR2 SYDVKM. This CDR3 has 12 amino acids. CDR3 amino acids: CASREREETQYF. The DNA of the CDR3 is TGTGCCAGCAGGGAAAGGGAAGAGACCCAGTACTTC.

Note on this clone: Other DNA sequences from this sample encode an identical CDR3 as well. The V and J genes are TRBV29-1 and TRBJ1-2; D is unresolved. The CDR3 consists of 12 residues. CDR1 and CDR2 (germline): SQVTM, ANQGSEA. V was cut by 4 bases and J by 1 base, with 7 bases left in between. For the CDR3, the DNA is TGCAGCGTTGGGGGAGGTAACTATGGCTACACCTTC. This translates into CSVGGGNYGYTF.

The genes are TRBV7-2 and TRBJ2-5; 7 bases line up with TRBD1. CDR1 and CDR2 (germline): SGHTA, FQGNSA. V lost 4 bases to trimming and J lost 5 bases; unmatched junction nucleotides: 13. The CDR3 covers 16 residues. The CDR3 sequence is CASSSRRDRSGETQYF. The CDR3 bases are TGTGCCAGCAGCTCCCGAAGGGACAGATCGGGCGAGACCCAGTACTTC. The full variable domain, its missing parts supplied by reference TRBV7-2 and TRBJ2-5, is GAGVSQSPSNKVTEKGKDVELRCDPISGHTALYWYRQSLGQGLEFLIYFQGNSAPDKSGLPSDRFSAERTGGSVSTLTIQRTQQEDSAVYLCASSSRRDRSGETQYFGPGTRLLVL.

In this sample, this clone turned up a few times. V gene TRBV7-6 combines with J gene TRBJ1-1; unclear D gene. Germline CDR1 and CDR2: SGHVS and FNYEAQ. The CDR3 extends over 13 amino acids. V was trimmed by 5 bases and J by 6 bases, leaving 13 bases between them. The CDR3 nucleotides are TGTGCCAGCAGCCCGCTCGCGGGCCCTGAAGCTTTCTTT. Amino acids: CASSPLAGPEAFF.